The 27 T cell receptor beta chains presented below share a single source sample, sequenced in a study of blood T cell repertoires in COVID-19. The protocol was immunoSEQ multiplex PCR, while the TCRdb copy is restricted to in-frame clones and leaves out a portion. Of roughly 220,000 clones in the sample, about 80% were seen once. The sequenced sample consisted of PBMCs or T cells enriched from blood (not recorded which). These receptors were taken from a woman in her thirties or forties with acute COVID-19.

The J gene is TRBJ1-3, the V gene TRBV4-2; D perhaps matches TRBD1 (5 bases). V gave up 0 bases and J gave up 0 bases, with 9 bases separating them. CDR3 length: 16 residues. Germline V lookup: CDR1 LGHNA, CDR2 YNFKEQ. CDR3 loop: CASSQEQAFSGNTIYF. In nucleotides, the CDR3 is TGTGCCAGCAGCCAAGAACAGGCCTTCTCTGGAAACACCATATATTTT.

The table lists this clone with a few counts. The rearrangement links TRBV6-2 or TRBV6-3 to TRBJ2-5; 12 nucleotides match TRBD2. Per the germline V gene, CDR1 is MNHEY and CDR2 is SVGEGT. The CDR3 sequence is 15 residues long. V lost 0 bases and J lost 5; bases outside the gene matches: 1. CDR3 DNA: TGTGCCAGCAGTTACTCTCTAGCGGGGGGGGAGACCCAGTACTTC. The encoded protein is CASSYSLAGGETQYF.

J is TRBJ1-1 and V is TRBV5-4; 12 bases are a match to TRBD1. Losses at the gene ends were 4 bases for V and 11 bases for J; bases not matched to a gene: 3. The CDR3 has 12 amino acids. Germline lookup yields CDR1 SGHNT and CDR2 YYREEE (reference sequence). CDR3: CASSRDRGLAFF. The DNA for the CDR3 is TGTGCCAGCAGCCGGGACAGGGGGCTGGCTTTCTTT.

The chain couples TRBV7-9 to TRBJ1-2; tentative D call: TRBD1 (5 bases). Germline CDR1 reads SEHNR; CDR2 reads FQNEAQ (reference sequence). V dropped 3 bases and J dropped 7 bases, with 15 bases sitting between them. The CDR3 loop spans 14 amino acids. The CDR3 spells CASSFEGVKGGYTF. CDR3 sequence (DNA): TGTGCCAGCAGCTTCGAAGGGGTTAAGGGTGGCTACACCTTC. Full variable domain (rest looked up from reference TRBV7-9 and TRBJ1-2): DTGVSQNPRHKITKRGQNVTFRCDPISEHNRLYWYRQTLGQGPEFLTYFQNEAQLEKSRLLSDRFSAERPKGSFSTLEIQRTEQGDSAMYLCASSFEGVKGGYTFGSGTRLTVV.

The rearrangement uses TRBV28 and TRBJ1-5, with a weak D call TRBD1 (6 bases). From germline, CDR1 is MDHEN and CDR2 SYDVKM. Trimming cost V 5 bases and J 6 bases, with 11 bases left between them. The CDR3 consists of 13 residues. CDR3 DNA sequence: TGTGCCAGCAGTGCGGGGGCACCTCAGCCCCAGCATTTT. This encodes CASSAGAPQPQHF. The full variable domain, completed using reference TRBV28 and TRBJ1-5, is DVKVTQSSRYLVKRTGEKVFLECVQDMDHENMFWYRQDPGLGLRLIYFSYDVKMKEKGDIPEGYSVSREKKERFSLILESASTNQTSMYLCASSAGAPQPQHFGDGTRLSIL.

The chain uses TRBV11-2 and TRBJ2-7; perhaps TRBD1 as D (6 bases). V was cut by 1 base and J by 1 base, with 11 bases left in between. The germline V gene has CDR1 SGHAT and CDR2 FQNNGV. The CDR3 is 15 amino acids. CDR3 sequence: CASSLGTASSYEQYF. The DNA of the CDR3 is TGTGCCAGCAGCTTAGGGACAGCCAGTTCCTACGAGCAGTACTTC. Looking up the rest from reference TRBV11-2 and TRBJ2-7 gives the full variable domain: EAGVAQSPRYKIIEKRQSVAFWCNPISGHATLYWYQQILGQGPKLLIQFQNNGVVDDSQLPKDRFSAERLKGVDSTLKIQPAKLEDSAVYLCASSLGTASSYEQYFGPGTRLTVT.

The genes are TRBV9 and TRBJ2-3; 12 bases are shared with TRBD2. The CDR3 is 19 amino acids. The trim removed 0 bases at V and 4 bases at J, leaving 12 bases unmatched. CDR1 and CDR2 (germline): SGDLS, YYNGEE. The DNA for the CDR3 is TGTGCCAGCAGCGTAGCAGGCCTAGCGGGAGGGAGGGTCGCAGATACGCAGTATTTT. It specifies CASSVAGLAGGRVADTQYF. The full variable domain, completed using reference TRBV9 and TRBJ2-3, is DSGVTQTPKHLITATGQRVTLRCSPRSGDLSVYWYQQSLDQGLQFLIQYYNGEERAKGNILERFSAQQFPDLHSELNLSSLELGDSALYFCASSVAGLAGGRVADTQYFGPGTRLTVL.

V gene TRBV6-6 combines with J gene TRBJ1-5; possible D gene TRBD1, 5 bases. Trimming pared 6 bases from V and 5 bases from J, leaving 17 bases between. The CDR3 totals 15 residues. The germline V gene encodes CDR1 MNHNY and CDR2 SVGAGI (reference sequence). In nucleotides, the CDR3 is TGTGCCAGCAGCCCGGGGCGCGGGGGGGATCAGCCCCAGCATTTT. It encodes CASSPGRGGDQPQHF.

The J gene is TRBJ1-5, the V gene TRBV15; unclear D gene. Trimming left V 4 bases short and J 0 bases short, with 7 bases between. The CDR3 totals 14 residues. Germline values: CDR1 LNHNV, CDR2 YYDKDF (reference sequence). The CDR3 region is CATSISYSNQPQHF. In nucleotides, the CDR3 is TGTGCCACCAGCATTAGTTATAGCAATCAGCCCCAGCATTTT. Full variable domain (outside the CDR3, taken from reference TRBV15 and TRBJ1-5): DAMVIQNPRYQVTQFGKPVTLSCSQTLNHNVMYWYQQKSSQAPKLLFHYYDKDFNNEADTPDNFQSRRPNTSFCFLDIRSPGLGDTAMYLCATSISYSNQPQHFGDGTRLSIL.

V gene TRBV4-1 combines with J gene TRBJ2-2; perhaps TRBD1 as D (5 bases). The CDR3 length is 15 residues. V lost 5 bases to trimming and J lost 4 bases, with 14 bases between them. CDR1 is MGHRA, CDR2 YSYEKL, per germline. The CDR3 nucleotides read TGCGCCAGCAGCAACTCTGCAGGGTTCACCGGGGAGCTGTTTTTT. Encoded protein: CASSNSAGFTGELFF.

The chain couples TRBV28 to TRBJ1-1, with 8 positions matching TRBD1. The germline V gene has CDR1 MDHEN and CDR2 SYDVKM. J lost 4 bases, V lost 6 bases, and 10 bases had no gene match. CDR3 length: 15 amino acids. This chain's CDR3 is CASRIDRGGGTEAFF. The CDR3 nucleotides are TGTGCCAGCAGGATAGACAGGGGTGGAGGCACTGAAGCTTTCTTT.

This chain connects TRBV7-3 to TRBJ1-6; D remains unclear. The CDR3 has 14 amino acids. V was cut by 3 bases and J by 7 bases, with 10 bases left in between. CDR1 is SGHTA and CDR2 is FQGTGA in the germline V gene. The CDR3, as DNA: TGTGCCAGCAGCTTGTTAGGAGGCAATTCACCCCTCCACTTT. Protein: CASSLLGGNSPLHF. Using reference TRBV7-3 and TRBJ1-6 for the parts outside the CDR3, the full variable domain is GAGVSQTPSNKVTEKGKYVELRCDPISGHTALYWYRQSLGQGPEFLIYFQGTGAADDSGLPNDRFFAVRPEGSVSTLKIQRTERGDSAVYLCASSLLGGNSPLHFGNGTRLTVT.

The chain has TRBV11-2 and TRBJ1-2; 8 bases line up with TRBD1. The germline V gene encodes CDR1 SGHAT and CDR2 FQNNGV. Trimming at V came to 1 base and at J to 2 bases, leaving 0 bases not matched to a gene. CDR3 length: 14 amino acids. The CDR3 DNA reads as TGTGCCAGCAGCTTAGGGACAGGGAACTATGGCTACACCTTC. Its protein product is CASSLGTGNYGYTF.

CDR3 sequence reads: CASSRDIEAFF. The CDR3 bases are TGTGCCAGCAGTCGGGACATTGAAGCTTTCTTT. This rearrangement joins TRBV5-6 to TRBJ1-1; tentative D call: TRBD1 (6 bases). The length of the CDR3 is 11 residues. Germline CDR1 SGHDT, CDR2 YYEEEE. V lost 5 bases and J 7 bases, leaving 9 bases between the germline ends.

The chain recombines TRBV6-6 with TRBJ1-5; 9 positions agree with TRBD1. Trimming took 6 bases from V and 2 from J; bases not matched to a gene: 5. The CDR3 contains 15 residues. In germline, CDR1 is MNHNY, CDR2 SVGAGI (reference sequence). The CDR3 loop is CASSPRDRGNQPQHF. The CDR3 DNA reads as TGTGCCAGCAGCCCGCGGGACAGGGGCAATCAGCCCCAGCATTTT.

This clone was seen more than once but under ten times. The chain uses TRBV15 and TRBJ1-5, with D unresolved. Trimming pared 0 bases from V and 6 bases from J, leaving 12 bases between. This CDR3 has 15 residues. CDR1 is LNHNV and CDR2 is YYDKDF in the germline V gene (reference sequence). The DNA for the CDR3 is TGTGCCACCAGCAGAGATCCAGGTATAAGTCAGCCCCAGCATTTT. Residues: CATSRDPGISQPQHF.

The sample holds a few counts of this clone. V gene TRBV5-6 combines with J gene TRBJ2-2; D gene unclear. This CDR3 has 14 amino acids. Between the trimmed V and J ends, which lost 0 bases and 1 base, there was a span of 4 bases. CDR1 is SGHDT, CDR2 YYEEEE, per germline. The CDR3 reads CASSLGQNTGELFF. The CDR3 coding sequence is TGTGCCAGCAGCTTGGGTCAGAACACCGGGGAGCTGTTTTTT.

V is TRBV5-1 and J is TRBJ1-2; 9 nucleotides agree with TRBD1. The CDR3 runs to 13 residues. V trimming: 4 bases; J trimming: 8 bases; junction bases outside the gene matches: 6. In germline, CDR1 is SGHRS, CDR2 YFSETQ. CDR3: CASSQGQGLGYTF. The CDR3 DNA reads TGCGCCAGCAGCCAAGGACAGGGGCTCGGCTACACCTTC.

The chain links TRBV5-4 to TRBJ1-1; tentatively, D is TRBD1 (5 bases). V lost 4 bases, J lost 10 bases, and 17 bases lay in between. CDR1 and CDR2 (germline): SGHNT, YYREEE (reference sequence). This CDR3 has 13 amino acids. CDR3: CASSEGGTSGAFF. In DNA, the CDR3 is TGTGCCAGCAGCGAAGGCGGGACTTCGGGAGCTTTCTTT.

This clone showed up just once. The CDR3 reads CASSQDRTEQETQYF. For the CDR3, the DNA is TGTGCCAGCAGCCAAGATAGGACAGAACAAGAGACCCAGTACTTC. The chain couples TRBV4-2 to TRBJ2-5; D is possibly TRBD1 (6 bases). Trimming removed 0 bases from V and 2 bases from J, with 10 bases in between. CDR1 and CDR2 from the germline V gene are LGHNA and YNFKEQ. This CDR3 has 15 residues.

This clone was counted once. V gene TRBV11-1 combines with J gene TRBJ2-3; D is perhaps TRBD2 (6 bases). V was cut by 1 base and J by 6 bases, with 17 bases left in between. The CDR3 sequence is 16 residues long. Germline V gives CDR1 SGHAT, CDR2 FQDESV (reference sequence). CDR3 loop: CASSLVGGQPQDTQYF. CDR3 bases: TGTGCCAGCAGCTTAGTAGGAGGGCAGCCCCAGGATACGCAGTATTTT.

The count of this clone is one. The V and J genes are TRBV19 and TRBJ1-5; 7 bases match TRBD1. Per the germline V gene, CDR1 is LNHDA and CDR2 is SQIVND (reference sequence). V lost 7 bases to trimming and J lost 7 bases; unmatched junction nucleotides: 16. This CDR3 spans 16 amino acids. DNA of the CDR3: TGTGCCAGTAAAATGGGGTTCGCAGGGGGTGGGCAGCCCCAGCATTTT. Its protein product is CASKMGFAGGGQPQHF.

This chain joins TRBV20-1 and TRBJ1-5; tentative D call: TRBD1 (6 bases). Trimming removed 3 bases at V and 1 base at J, with 13 bases between. Germline V gene data show CDR1 as DFQATT and CDR2 as SNEGSKA (reference sequence). The CDR3 has 15 amino acids. Here the CDR3 DNA reads TGCAGTGCTAGTCCGGGGGGCCGGAGCAATCAGCCCCAGCATTTT. Translating gives CSASPGGRSNQPQHF.

This clone is a singleton in its sample. The chain combines TRBV3-1 (or the pseudogene TRBV3-2) with TRBJ2-5, with D uncertain. V was clipped by 0 bases and J by 3 bases, with 8 bases between them. The CDR3 contains 14 residues. Germline V lookup: CDR1 LGHDT, CDR2 YNNKEL (reference sequence). The CDR3 coding sequence is TGTGCCAGCAGCCAAGATGCCTATGAAGAGACCCAGTACTTC. It translates to CASSQDAYEETQYF.

The V gene is TRBV7-2, the J gene TRBJ2-3; D perhaps matches TRBD1 (5 bases). This CDR3 has 19 residues. V lost 1 base to trimming and J lost 1 base, with 21 bases between them. CDR1 and CDR2 (germline): SGHTA, FQGNSA. This CDR3 reads CASSLEFSMVRGRTDTQYF. The CDR3 DNA reads as TGTGCCAGCAGCTTAGAATTCTCTATGGTAAGGGGCCGCACAGATACGCAGTATTTT.

V usage is TRBV28 and J usage is TRBJ2-1; D possibly corresponds to TRBD1 (5 bases). V was cut by 2 bases and J by 5 bases, with 10 bases left in between. The CDR3 is made up of 14 amino acids. From germline, CDR1 is MDHEN and CDR2 SYDVKM. The CDR3 sequence is CASSLLTANNEQFF. Here the CDR3 DNA reads TGTGCCAGCAGTTTACTGACAGCGAACAATGAGCAGTTCTTC.

V is TRBV7-3 and J is TRBJ1-2; the D is unclear. V lost 3 bases, J lost 0 bases, and 8 bases lay in between. CDR3 size: 14 residues. Germline lookup yields CDR1 SGHTA and CDR2 FQGTGA. CDR3 loop: CASSLVRSNYGYTF. As DNA, the CDR3 is TGTGCCAGCAGCTTGGTGCGTTCTAACTATGGCTACACCTTC.